The following is a TCR beta chain sequence with its context. Its antigen remains unidentified. There are 15 residues in the CDR3. Germline values: CDR1 MNHNS, CDR2 SASEGT. With 7 bases removed from V and 3 bases from J, the gap between germline ends came to 18 bases. The data originate from a study of cytomegalovirus exposure and HLA in healthy donors. Use of 60 Vbeta and 13 Jbeta primers characterized the PCR. Clones were read by immunoSEQ multiplex PCR, and TCRdb kept only the in-frame ones, dropping some. The sample lists about 130,000 clones; around 8.5% were seen once. Regarding the study as a whole: V- and J-gene trimming of TCR beta was linked (in a later analysis) to a missense DCLRE1C variant.

This TCR derives from a man between 40 and 49 years old in good health and CMV-seronegative. The chain joins TRBV6-1 to TRBJ1-2; D remains unclear. Specimen: PBMCs. The CDR3 reads CASTSSWRTYYGYTF. CDR3 DNA sequence: TGTGCCAGCACCTCGTCGTGGAGGACCTACTATGGCTACACCTTC.